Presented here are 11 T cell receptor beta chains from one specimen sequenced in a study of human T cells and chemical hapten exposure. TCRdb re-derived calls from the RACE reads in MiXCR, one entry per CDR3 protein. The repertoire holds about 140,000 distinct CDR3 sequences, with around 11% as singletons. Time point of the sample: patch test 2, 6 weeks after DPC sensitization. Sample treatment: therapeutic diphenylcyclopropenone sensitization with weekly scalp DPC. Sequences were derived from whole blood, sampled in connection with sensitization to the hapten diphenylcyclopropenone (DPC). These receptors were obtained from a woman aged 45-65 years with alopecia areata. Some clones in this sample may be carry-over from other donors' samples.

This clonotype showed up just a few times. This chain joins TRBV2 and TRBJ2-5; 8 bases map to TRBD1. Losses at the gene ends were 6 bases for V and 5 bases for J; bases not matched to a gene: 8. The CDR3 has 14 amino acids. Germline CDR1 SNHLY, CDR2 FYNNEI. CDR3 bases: TGTGCCAGCAGAGCGGACAGGGCTGGCGAGACCCAGTACTTC. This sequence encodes CASRADRAGETQYF.

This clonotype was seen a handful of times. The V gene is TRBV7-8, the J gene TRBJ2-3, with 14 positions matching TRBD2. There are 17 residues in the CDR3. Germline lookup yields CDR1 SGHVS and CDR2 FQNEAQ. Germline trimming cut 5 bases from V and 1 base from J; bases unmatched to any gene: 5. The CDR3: CASSHPGLAGGTDTQYF. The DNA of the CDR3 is TGTGCCAGCAGCCACCCGGGACTAGCGGGAGGCACAGATACGCAGTATTTT.

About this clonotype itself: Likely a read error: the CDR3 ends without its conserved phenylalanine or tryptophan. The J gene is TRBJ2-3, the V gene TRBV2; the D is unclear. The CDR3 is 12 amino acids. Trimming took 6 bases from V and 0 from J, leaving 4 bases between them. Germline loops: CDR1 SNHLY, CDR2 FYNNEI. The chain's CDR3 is CASSKSTDTQYV. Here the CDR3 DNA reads TGTGCCAGCAGCAAGAGCACAGATACGCAGTATGTT.

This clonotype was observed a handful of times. The CDR3 protein is CASSSSGPYEQYF. The CDR3 DNA reads as TGCGCCAGCAGCTCTAGCGGGCCATACGAGCAGTACTTC. The chain uses TRBV5-1 and TRBJ2-7, with 8 bases lining up with TRBD2. Trimming at V came to 3 bases and at J to 4 bases, leaving 3 bases not matched to a gene. Germline V gives CDR1 SGHRS, CDR2 YFSETQ. The CDR3 loop spans 13 amino acids.

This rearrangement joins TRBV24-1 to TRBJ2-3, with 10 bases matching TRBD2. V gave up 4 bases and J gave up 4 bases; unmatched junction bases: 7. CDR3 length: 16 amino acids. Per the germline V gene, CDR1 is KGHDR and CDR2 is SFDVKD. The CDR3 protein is CATSDPGTSVPDTQYF. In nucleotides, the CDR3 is TGTGCCACCAGTGACCCCGGGACTAGCGTCCCAGATACGCAGTATTTT.

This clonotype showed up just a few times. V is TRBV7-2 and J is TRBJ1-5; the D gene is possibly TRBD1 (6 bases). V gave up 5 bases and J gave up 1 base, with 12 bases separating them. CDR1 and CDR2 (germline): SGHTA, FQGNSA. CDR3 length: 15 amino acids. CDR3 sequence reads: CASSRTGKSNQPQHF. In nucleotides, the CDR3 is TGTGCCAGCAGCAGAACAGGGAAGAGCAATCAGCCCCAGCATTTT.

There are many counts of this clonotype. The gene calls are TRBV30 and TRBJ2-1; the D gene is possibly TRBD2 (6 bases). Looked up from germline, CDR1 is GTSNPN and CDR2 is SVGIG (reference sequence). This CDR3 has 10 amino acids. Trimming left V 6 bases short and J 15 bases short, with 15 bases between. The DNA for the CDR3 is TGTGCCTGTACCTGGGGGACTGCGTTCTTC. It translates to CACTWGTAFF.

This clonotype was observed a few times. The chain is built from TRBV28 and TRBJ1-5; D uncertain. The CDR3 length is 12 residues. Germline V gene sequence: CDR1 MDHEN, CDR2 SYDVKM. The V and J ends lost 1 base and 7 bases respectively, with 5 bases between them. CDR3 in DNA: TGTGCCAGCAGTTTATCTGTCCAGCCCCAGCATTTT. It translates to CASSLSVQPQHF.

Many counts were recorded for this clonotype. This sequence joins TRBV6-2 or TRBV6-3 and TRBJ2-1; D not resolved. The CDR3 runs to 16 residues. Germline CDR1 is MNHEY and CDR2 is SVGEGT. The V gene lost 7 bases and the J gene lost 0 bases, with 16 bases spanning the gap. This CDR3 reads CASTHPAARSYNEQFF. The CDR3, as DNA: TGTGCCAGCACCCACCCCGCGGCTCGCTCCTACAATGAGCAGTTCTTC.

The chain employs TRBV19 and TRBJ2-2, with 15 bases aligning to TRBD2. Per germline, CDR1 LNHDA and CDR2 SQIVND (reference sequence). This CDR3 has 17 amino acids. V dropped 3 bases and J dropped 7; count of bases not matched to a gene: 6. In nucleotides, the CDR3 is TGTGCCAGTAGTATCGGGACTAGCGGGAGGCCCAACGGGGAGCTGTTTTTT. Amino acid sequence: CASSIGTSGRPNGELFF.

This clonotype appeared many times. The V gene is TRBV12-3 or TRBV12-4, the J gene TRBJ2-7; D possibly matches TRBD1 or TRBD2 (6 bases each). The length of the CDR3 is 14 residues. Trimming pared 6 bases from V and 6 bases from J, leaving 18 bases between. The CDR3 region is CASSPPGAWGEQYF. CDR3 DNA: TGTGCCAGCAGCCCCCCGGGGGCCTGGGGCGAGCAGTACTTC.